The present T cell receptor beta chain was sequenced within a study of T cell clonotyping in hematopoietic cell transplantation listed by TCRdb under 2021. Background on the whole study: Recipient samples taken before transplant were collected after cytoreduction. Recruitment of patients was conducted between late 2015 and January 2017, and follow-up was continued until late 2020 or death. A total of 110 to 150 blood samples were collected in the study from approximately 32 consecutive transplant recipients and their related donors.

Comments on this clone: Its specific antigen is unknown. No base quality values were provided; no much bigger clone lies one nucleotide off.

This specimen's time point label, interpreted: recipient sample about 28 days before transplant, after cytoreduction. Blood from recipients was drawn about 28 days before transplant and again at days 30, 100 and 180 after transplant. Nuclei Lysis Solution was used to extract genomic DNA from fresh or cryopreserved unfractionated peripheral blood mononuclear cells. What the work shows at the level of the full study, not this receptor alone: Inverse Simpson Index values from donors and from recipients before transplant predicted broader TCR repertoire diversity after transplant. After transplant, TCR diversity in recipients dropped, and pathologically expanded clonotypes increased progressively from day 30 to day 180. Just a small fraction of recipient repertoires overlapped with donor repertoires, and more than 95% appeared de novo at the given depth. The sample size was limited, and CD4 and CD8 repertoire contributions could not be separated because cells were not sorted.

The immunoSEQ assay, a bias-controlled multiplex PCR with V- and J-specific primers, was used to amplify TCR beta CDR3 regions from genomic DNA. In a second PCR step, the CDR3 amplicons were tagged with a proprietary barcode plus Illumina adapter sequences. An Illumina MiSeq instrument was used to sequence the CDR3 libraries. The paper's data handling went like this. Export and quality control were performed with immunoSEQ Analyzer 3.0, and downstream analyses were performed with R Bioconductor and Immunarch. Only productive rearrangements in the normalized downsampled data set were used to calculate repertoire metrics. Clonotypes larger than 5 templates in the normalized cohort were defined as pathologically expanded. The Inverse Simpson Index served as the measure of repertoire diversity. CMV-specificity analyses were carried out on the non-normalized data set to capture all clonotypes. Drawn from immuneACCESS, this table holds only the in-frame rearrangements with V and J called that TCRdb kept. Clones are partly lost; checked studies trace under half to an unresolved V gene and leave the rest unexplained. V and J calls and clone size come straight from that table; D and trimming were deduced from the DNA. The sample records approximately 11,000 clones, roughly 84% of which are singletons. The top ten clonotypes cover approximately 15% of the sample.

The V and J ends are trimmed by 2 bases and 4 bases, leaving 11 bases between them. CDR1 and CDR2, looked up from the germline V gene, are MDHEN and SYDVKM. Taken from cysteine to phenylalanine, the CDR3 has 14 residues. Only CDR3 DNA remains: 42 bases, in frame from the first base. The receptor's source is a woman in her 50s with chronic myeloid leukemia. Some clones in this sample may be carry-over from other donors' samples. This specimen was peripheral blood mononuclear cells, taken before stem cell transplant. The rearrangement joined TRBV28 to TRBJ1-2, with the D gene uncertain. CDR3 reads: CASSLGGTGYGYTF. The bases read TGTGCCAGCAGTTTAGGTGGCACCGGCTATGGCTACACCTTC.